These 3 T cell receptor beta chains share one sample of origin, sequenced in a study of long-term antiretroviral therapy in people with HIV. The run of the v3.0 immunoSEQ assay was at survey level. Sequenced by immunoSEQ multiplex PCR; TCRdb stores in-frame clones only, minus some. The sample includes 10,000 to 15,000 clones, around 77% of them seen just once. Material: unsorted PBMCs, obtained 0.8 years before starting antiretroviral therapy. The receptor source for this set is a woman in her forties with HIV.

In this sample, this clone turned up a few times. V is TRBV9 and J is TRBJ2-7; D possibly corresponds to TRBD2 (5 bases). V was cut by 3 bases and J by 4 bases, with 14 bases left in between. Germline V gene data show CDR1 as SGDLS and CDR2 as YYNGEE. This CDR3 has 14 residues. CDR3 DNA sequence: TGTGCCAGCAGCGACCGGGGAAGGGTTTACGAGCAGTACTTC. This encodes CASSDRGRVYEQYF.

This clone was observed a handful of times. This chain joins TRBV7-9 and TRBJ1-1, with D uncertain. V dropped 5 bases and J dropped 4 bases, with 8 bases sitting between them. The CDR3 totals 12 residues. Germline CDR1 is SEHNR and CDR2 is FQNEAQ (reference sequence). CDR3 region: CASSPTGTEAFF. In DNA, the CDR3 is TGTGCCAGCAGCCCAACGGGCACTGAAGCTTTCTTT.

The chain employs TRBV11-2 and TRBJ2-5, with TRBD2 matching 11 bases. Germline lookup yields CDR1 SGHAT and CDR2 FQNNGV. Germline trimming cut 5 bases from V and 2 bases from J; bases unmatched to any gene: 16. The CDR3 length is 19 residues. The CDR3 reads CASSLPAFPGLAEQETQYF. The CDR3 DNA sequence: TGTGCCAGCAGCCTGCCAGCCTTCCCGGGACTAGCGGAGCAAGAGACCCAGTACTTC. Full variable domain (rest looked up from reference TRBV11-2 and TRBJ2-5): EAGVAQSPRYKIIEKRQSVAFWCNPISGHATLYWYQQILGQGPKLLIQFQNNGVVDDSQLPKDRFSAERLKGVDSTLKIQPAKLEDSAVYLCASSLPAFPGLAEQETQYFGPGTRLLVL.